A selection of T cell receptor beta chains follows, all from one sample in a study of T cell repertoires in ileal Crohn's disease. Sequenced by immunoSEQ multiplex PCR; TCRdb stores in-frame clones only, minus some. The top ten clones hold under 7% of a sample with around 14,000 clones, about 73% of them seen once. The sequenced sample was ileal tissue. These receptors all come from an adult with Crohn's disease. The CDR3 runs from the conserved cysteine through the conserved F or W. A D gene is named only where the DNA matches it firmly. For some rows the clone size is stated as once, few or many, or as a class when expanded; others skip it.

j_call clone_size v_call d_call cdr3_nt cdr3_aa
TRBJ2-1 few TRBV7-3 TRBD1 TGTGCCAGCAGCTTAGGACAGGGCACAAGGAATGAGCAGTTCTTC CASSLGQGTRNEQFF
TRBJ1-2 few TRBV7-9 . TGTGCCAGCAGCCCAGTCCCGGGAGATTCCTATGGCTACACCTTC CASSPVPGDSYGYTF
TRBJ2-7 few TRBV5-6 . TGTGCCAGCAGCCCTCTCCTATCCTACGAGCAGTACTTC CASSPLLSYEQYF
TRBJ1-6 few TRBV30 . TGTGCCTGGAAGGGTGGGCAGGAGAATTCACCCCTCCACTTT CAWKGGQENSPLHF
TRBJ2-2 . TRBV5-4 . TGTGCCAGCAGCTTGAAGTCCCGGGCCGGGGAGCTGTTTTTT CASSLKSRAGELFF
TRBJ2-3 . TRBV7-3 . TGTGCCAGCAGTCCGGGGATAGTGAGCACAGATACGCAGTATTTT CASSPGIVSTDTQYF
TRBJ2-2 medium-sized TRBV6-1 TRBD1 TGTGCCAGCAGCGAGACAGGGGGGATCGGGGAGCTGTTTTTT CASSETGGIGELFF
TRBJ1-5 . TRBV9 . TGTGCCAGCAGCGTAGAGGTAAATCAGCCCCAGCATTTT CASSVEVNQPQHF
TRBJ1-2 . TRBV27 . TGTGCCAGCAGTTTTAGGACGGGTGGGAGTGGCTACACCTTC CASSFRTGGSGYTF
TRBJ2-3 . TRBV7-3 . TGTGCCAGCAGCTCCAACTCGTGGGCAGATACGCAGTATTTT CASSSNSWADTQYF
TRBJ2-7 . TRBV2 . TGTGCCAGCATTGCCCCAGAAGGGACGGCCTACGAGCAGTACTTC CASIAPEGTAYEQYF
TRBJ2-7 . TRBV11-2 . TGTGCCAGCAGCCGGACGAGCTCCTACGAGCAGTACTTC CASSRTSSYEQYF
TRBJ1-1 medium-sized TRBV6-1 TRBD1 TGTGCCAGCAGTGAAGGGACAGGGGTCACTGAAGCTTTCTTT CASSEGTGVTEAFF
TRBJ2-1 . TRBV7-3 . TGTGCCAGCAGGGCGGGTGTGAACAGTTACAATGAGCAGTTCTTC CASRAGVNSYNEQFF
TRBJ2-1 . TRBV5-5 . TGTGCCAGCAGTAAATTATTAAGCTCCTACAATGAGCAGTTCTTC CASSKLLSSYNEQFF
TRBJ1-2 . TRBV5-4 . TGTGCCAGCAGCAGAGGACAGCTGACGGAGTATGGCTACACCTTC CASSRGQLTEYGYTF
TRBJ1-4 medium-sized TRBV7-9 . TGTGCCAGCGACGGGGTTTCTAATGAAAAACTGTTTTTT CASDGVSNEKLFF
TRBJ2-3 . TRBV7-9 . TGTGCCAGCAGCTCAGAGGGGCGCGCCACAGATACGCAGTATTTT CASSSEGRATDTQYF
TRBJ1-2 . TRBV10-3 . TGTGCCATCAGTGATAGGACTTCTCTGAGTGGCTACACCTTC CAISDRTSLSGYTF
TRBJ2-1 . TRBV6-5 TRBD1 TGTGCCAGCAGTTTGGGACAGGGGGCGCGTGAGCAGTTCTTC CASSLGQGAREQFF
TRBJ2-7 few TRBV6-5 . TGTGCCAGCAGTTACTCGGGCCTACTGCCCGAGCAGTACTTC CASSYSGLLPEQYF
TRBJ1-2 . TRBV10-3 . TGTGCCATCAGTGATGGGCTTTATGGCTACACCTTC CAISDGLYGYTF
TRBJ2-1 . TRBV9 . TGTGCCAGCAGCTCCGATCATAGCTCCTACAATGAGCAGTTCTTC CASSSDHSSYNEQFF
TRBJ2-1 . TRBV15 . TGTGCCACCAGCAGAGAAGTGACATACAATGAGCAGTTCTTC CATSREVTYNEQFF
TRBJ1-1 . TRBV5-1 . TGCGCCAGCAGCTTGGGAGTGAACACTGAAGCTTTCTTT CASSLGVNTEAFF
TRBJ1-1 . TRBV28 . TGTGCCAGCAGTTTAGGGGACTTATTCACTGAAGCTTTCTTT CASSLGDLFTEAFF
TRBJ1-1 . TRBV6-1 . TGTGCCAGCAGTGAAGCGCGGGGGCGGTGGACTGAAGCTTTCTTT CASSEARGRWTEAFF
TRBJ1-2 medium-sized TRBV7-2 . TGTGCCAGCAGCATCGCTGACGGCAACTATGGCTACACCTTC CASSIADGNYGYTF
TRBJ1-6 . TRBV27 . TGTGCCAGCAGTATAATGACAGGTGGGAATTCACCCCTCCACTTT CASSIMTGGNSPLHF
TRBJ2-2 . TRBV27 TRBD1 TGTGCCAGCAGTTTATCTGAGGGGGCAACCGGGGAGCTGTTTTTT CASSLSEGATGELFF
TRBJ1-3 . TRBV28 . TGTGCCAGCAGTCTCCTATCTGGAAACACCATATATTTT CASSLLSGNTIYF
TRBJ1-1 . TRBV9 . TGTGCCAGCAGCCCGTTGTTGACGAACACTGAAGCTTTCTTT CASSPLLTNTEAFF
TRBJ2-1 . TRBV18 . TGTGCCAGCTCACCACAGCAAACCAGCGGAGACAATGAGCAGTTCTTC CASSPQQTSGDNEQFF
TRBJ1-2 few TRBV12-5 TRBD1 TGTGCTAGTGGTTCTTACCTCCGGGACAGGGGGGATGGCTACACCTTC CASGSYLRDRGDGYTF
TRBJ1-1 . TRBV2 . TGTGCCAGCAGTGATCAGTCGAGGAACACTGAAGCTTTCTTT CASSDQSRNTEAFF
TRBJ2-1 . TRBV5-1 TRBD1 TGCGCCAGCAGACCACAGGGGTGGTCTTCAAATGAGCAGTTCTTC CASRPQGWSSNEQFF
TRBJ2-7 . TRBV9 TRBD1 TGTGCCAGCAGCGCACAGGGGTACGAGCAGTACTTC CASSAQGYEQYF
TRBJ2-1 medium-sized TRBV7-8 . TGTGCCAGCAGCCAAGATGCCGGGAGTTCGGGCAATGAGCAGTTCTTC CASSQDAGSSGNEQFF
TRBJ2-3 . TRBV30 . TGTGCCTGGAGTGGTATCGGGGCTAGCACAGATACGCAGTATTTT CAWSGIGASTDTQYF
TRBJ2-1 once TRBV29-1 TRBD2 TGCAGCACCGGGGGGTTTAGGAATGAGCAGTTCTTC CSTGGFRNEQFF
TRBJ2-2 . TRBV6-1 TRBD1 TGTGCCAGCAGTGCCAAGGGGGCTAAAAACACCGGGGAGCTGTTTTTT CASSAKGAKNTGELFF
TRBJ1-1 . TRBV6-1 . TGTGCCAGCAGTGACCAGGGACCGAACACTGAAGCTTTCTTT CASSDQGPNTEAFF
TRBJ2-7 . TRBV7-8 . TGTGCCAGCGGGGTTGCTTACGAGCAGTACTTC CASGVAYEQYF
TRBJ2-1 . TRBV5-4 TRBD2 TGTGCCAGCAGCTTGCGGACTAGCGGGGCTTACAATGAGCAGTTCTTC CASSLRTSGAYNEQFF
TRBJ1-1 . TRBV7-8 . TGTGCCAGCAGCTTAACGGGCAGATTTAACACTGAAGCTTTCTTT CASSLTGRFNTEAFF
TRBJ1-2 . TRBV6-4 TRBD1 TGTGCCAGCAGAGAAGGGACAGCCACTAACTATGGCTACACCTTC CASREGTATNYGYTF
TRBJ2-3 . TRBV6-1 . TGTGCCAGCAGCCAAATTTACACAGATACGCAGTATTTT CASSQIYTDTQYF
TRBJ2-1 . TRBV7-9 TRBD1 TGTGCCAGCAGCTTAGAGACAGGGAGTTACAATGAGCAGTTCTTC CASSLETGSYNEQFF
TRBJ1-2 . TRBV2 TRBD1 TGTGCCAGCAGGCGCGGACAGGGAGACTATGGCTACACCTTC CASRRGQGDYGYTF
TRBJ2-5 . TRBV19 . TGTGCCAGTAGTCGCGAGGGCGGGAATCAGTACTTC CASSREGGNQYF
TRBJ2-7 medium-sized TRBV4-2 TRBD2 TGTGCCAGCAGCCAAGAACTAGCGGGGGGGAGGGAGCAGTACTTC CASSQELAGGREQYF
TRBJ2-7 . TRBV6-6 . TGTGCCAGCAGTTACCCAAAGGGCCCCGAGCAGTACTTC CASSYPKGPEQYF
TRBJ2-5 once TRBV2 . TGTGCCAGCATGTCCGGCCCCCAAGAGACCCAGTACTTC CASMSGPQETQYF
TRBJ1-2 . TRBV27 . TGTGCCAGCAGTTTGAGGGGGGGCAACTATGGCTACACCTTC CASSLRGGNYGYTF
TRBJ1-3 . TRBV16 . TGTGCCAGCAGCCAATCCACAGGCGGAAACACCATATATTTT CASSQSTGGNTIYF
TRBJ1-2 . TRBV19 . TGTGCCAGTAGTATAGTATTTTCACCGACCCCGAATGGCTACACCTTC CASSIVFSPTPNGYTF
TRBJ1-3 . TRBV4-1 . TGCGCCAGCAGCCAAGAGAGTACCCGATACTCTGGAAACACCATATATTTT CASSQESTRYSGNTIYF